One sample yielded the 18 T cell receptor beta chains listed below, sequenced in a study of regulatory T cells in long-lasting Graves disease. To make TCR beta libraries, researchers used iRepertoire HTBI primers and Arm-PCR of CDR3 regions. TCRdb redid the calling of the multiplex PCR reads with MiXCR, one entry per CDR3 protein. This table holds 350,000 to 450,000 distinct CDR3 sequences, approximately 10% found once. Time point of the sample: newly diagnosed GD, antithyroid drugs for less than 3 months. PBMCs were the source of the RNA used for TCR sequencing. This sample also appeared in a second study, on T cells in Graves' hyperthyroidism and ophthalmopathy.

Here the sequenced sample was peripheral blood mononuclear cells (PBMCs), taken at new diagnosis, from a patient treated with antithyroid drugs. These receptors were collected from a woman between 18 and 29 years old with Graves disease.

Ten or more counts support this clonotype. The CDR3 loop is CASSLELAKQVELEQFF. CDR3 coding DNA: TGTGCCAGCAGCTTAGAGCTAGCGAAACAAGTCGAACTTGAGCAGTTCTTC. V usage is TRBV11-2 and J usage is TRBJ2-1; possibly TRBD2 for D (6 bases). This CDR3 is built from 17 residues. CDR1 is SGHAT, CDR2 FQNNGV, per germline. Trimming pared 0 bases from V and 9 bases from J, leaving 21 bases between.

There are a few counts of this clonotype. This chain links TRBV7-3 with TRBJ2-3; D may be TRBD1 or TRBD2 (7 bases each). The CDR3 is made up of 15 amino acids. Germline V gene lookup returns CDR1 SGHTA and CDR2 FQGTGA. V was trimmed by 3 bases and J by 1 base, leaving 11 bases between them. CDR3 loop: CASSFQGGGTDTQYF. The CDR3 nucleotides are TGTGCCAGCAGCTTTCAGGGGGGGGGCACAGATACGCAGTATTTT.

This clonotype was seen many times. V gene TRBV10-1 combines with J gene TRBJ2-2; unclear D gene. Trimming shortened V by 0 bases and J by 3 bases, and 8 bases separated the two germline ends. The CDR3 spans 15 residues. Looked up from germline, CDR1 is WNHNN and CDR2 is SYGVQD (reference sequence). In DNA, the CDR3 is TGCGCCAGCAGTGAGTCGGCGGAGCACACCGGGGAGCTGTTTTTT. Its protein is CASSESAEHTGELFF.

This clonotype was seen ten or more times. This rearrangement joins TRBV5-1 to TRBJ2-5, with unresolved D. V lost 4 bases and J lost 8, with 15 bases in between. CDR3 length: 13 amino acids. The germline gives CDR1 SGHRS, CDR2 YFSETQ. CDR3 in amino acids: CASSHPEIGTQYF. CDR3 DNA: TGCGCCAGCAGCCATCCAGAGATCGGAACCCAGTACTTC.

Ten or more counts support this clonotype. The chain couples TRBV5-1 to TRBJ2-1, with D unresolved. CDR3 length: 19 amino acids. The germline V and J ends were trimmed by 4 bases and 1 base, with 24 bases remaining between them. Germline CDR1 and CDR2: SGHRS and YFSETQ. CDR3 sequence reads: CASSRRPARIQGSYNEQFF. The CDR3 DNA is TGCGCCAGCAGCAGAAGACCCGCGCGTATACAAGGTTCCTACAATGAGCAGTTCTTC.

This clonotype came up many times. In DNA form, the CDR3 reads TGTGCCAGCAGCGTCCCCGGGACATCGAACACTGAAGCTTTCTTT. It encodes CASSVPGTSNTEAFF. The V gene is TRBV2, the J gene TRBJ1-1, with a weak D call TRBD1 (6 bases). Germline CDR1 reads SNHLY; CDR2 reads FYNNEI. V was trimmed by 6 bases and J by 1 base, leaving 15 bases between them. This CDR3 region has 15 residues.

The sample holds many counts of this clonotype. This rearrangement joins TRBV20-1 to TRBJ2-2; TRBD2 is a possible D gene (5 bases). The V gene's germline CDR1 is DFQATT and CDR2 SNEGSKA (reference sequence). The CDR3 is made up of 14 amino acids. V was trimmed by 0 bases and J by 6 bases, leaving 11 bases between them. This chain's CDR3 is CSARDPRGPGELFF. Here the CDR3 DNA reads TGCAGTGCTAGAGACCCACGGGGTCCCGGGGAGCTGTTTTTT.

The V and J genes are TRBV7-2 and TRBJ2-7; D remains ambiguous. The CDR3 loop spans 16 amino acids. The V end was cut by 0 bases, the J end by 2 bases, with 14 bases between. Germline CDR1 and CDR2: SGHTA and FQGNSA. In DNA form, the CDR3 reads TGTGCCAGCAGCTTAGCGCGGCCTCCCGTTACCTACGAGCAGTACTTC. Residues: CASSLARPPVTYEQYF.

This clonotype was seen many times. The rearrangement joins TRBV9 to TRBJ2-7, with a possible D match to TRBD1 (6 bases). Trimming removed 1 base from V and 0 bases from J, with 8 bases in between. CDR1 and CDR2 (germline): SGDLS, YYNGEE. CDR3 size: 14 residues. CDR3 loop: CASSVTGTSYEQYF. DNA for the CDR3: TGTGCCAGCAGCGTAACAGGGACCTCCTACGAGCAGTACTTC.

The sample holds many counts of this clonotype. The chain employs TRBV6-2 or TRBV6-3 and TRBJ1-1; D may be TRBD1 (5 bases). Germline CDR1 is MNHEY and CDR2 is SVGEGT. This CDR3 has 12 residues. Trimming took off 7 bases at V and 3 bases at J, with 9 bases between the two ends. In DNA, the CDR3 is TGTGCCAGCATGAGAGGGGACACTGAAGCTTTCTTT. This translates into CASMRGDTEAFF.

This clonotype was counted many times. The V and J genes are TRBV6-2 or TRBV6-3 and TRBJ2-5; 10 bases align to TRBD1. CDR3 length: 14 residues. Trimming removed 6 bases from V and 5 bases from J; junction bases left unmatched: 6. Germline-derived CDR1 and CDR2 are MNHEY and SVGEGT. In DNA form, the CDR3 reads TGTGCCAGCAGGGGGGGACAGGGGAAGGAGACCCAGTACTTC. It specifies CASRGGQGKETQYF.

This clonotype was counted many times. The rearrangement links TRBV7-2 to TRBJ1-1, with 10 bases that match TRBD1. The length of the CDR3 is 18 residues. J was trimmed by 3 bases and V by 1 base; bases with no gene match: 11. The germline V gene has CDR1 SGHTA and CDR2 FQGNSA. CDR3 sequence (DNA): TGTGCCAGCAGCTTAGGTGTGGACAGGGGGTTTCGGTACACTGAAGCTTTCTTT. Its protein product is CASSLGVDRGFRYTEAFF.

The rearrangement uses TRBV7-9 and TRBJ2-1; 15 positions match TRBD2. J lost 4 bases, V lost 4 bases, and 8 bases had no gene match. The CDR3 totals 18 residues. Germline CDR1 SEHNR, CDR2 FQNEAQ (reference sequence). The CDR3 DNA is TGTGCCAGCAGCTATAGTGGACTAGCGGGGGGGCTATACAATGAGCAGTTCTTC. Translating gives CASSYSGLAGGLYNEQFF.

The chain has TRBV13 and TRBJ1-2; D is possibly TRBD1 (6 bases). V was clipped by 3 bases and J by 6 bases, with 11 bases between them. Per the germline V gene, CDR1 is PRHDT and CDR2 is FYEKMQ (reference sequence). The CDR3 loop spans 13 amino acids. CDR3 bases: TGTGCCAGCAGCTTGGCGGGGGGGCATGGCTACACCTTC. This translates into CASSLAGGHGYTF.

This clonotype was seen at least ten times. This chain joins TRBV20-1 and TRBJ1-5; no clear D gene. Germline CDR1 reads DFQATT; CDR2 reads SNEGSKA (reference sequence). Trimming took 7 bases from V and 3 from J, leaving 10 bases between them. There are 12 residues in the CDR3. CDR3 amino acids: CSGVSVNQPQHF. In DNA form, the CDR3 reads TGCAGTGGAGTATCGGTCAATCAGCCCCAGCATTTT.

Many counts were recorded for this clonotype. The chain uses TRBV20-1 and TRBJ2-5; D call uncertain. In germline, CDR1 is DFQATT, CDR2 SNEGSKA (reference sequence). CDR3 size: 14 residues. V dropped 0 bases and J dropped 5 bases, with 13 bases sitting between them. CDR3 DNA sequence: TGCAGTGCTAGAGAGCCAGCACTCATCGAGACCCAGTACTTC. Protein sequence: CSAREPALIETQYF.

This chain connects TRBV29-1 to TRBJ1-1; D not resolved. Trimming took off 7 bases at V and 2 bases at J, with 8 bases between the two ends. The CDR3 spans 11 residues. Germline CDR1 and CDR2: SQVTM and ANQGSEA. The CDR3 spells CSAPDNTEAFF. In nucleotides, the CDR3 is TGCAGCGCCCCGGATAACACTGAAGCTTTCTTT.

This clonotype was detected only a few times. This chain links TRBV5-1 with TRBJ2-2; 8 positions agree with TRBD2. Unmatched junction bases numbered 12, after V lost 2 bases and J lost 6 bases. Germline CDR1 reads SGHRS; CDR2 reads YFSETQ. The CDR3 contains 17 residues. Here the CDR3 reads CASSFPRGSGDAGELFF. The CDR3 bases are TGCGCCAGCAGCTTTCCGCGGGGTAGCGGGGATGCCGGGGAGCTGTTTTTT.